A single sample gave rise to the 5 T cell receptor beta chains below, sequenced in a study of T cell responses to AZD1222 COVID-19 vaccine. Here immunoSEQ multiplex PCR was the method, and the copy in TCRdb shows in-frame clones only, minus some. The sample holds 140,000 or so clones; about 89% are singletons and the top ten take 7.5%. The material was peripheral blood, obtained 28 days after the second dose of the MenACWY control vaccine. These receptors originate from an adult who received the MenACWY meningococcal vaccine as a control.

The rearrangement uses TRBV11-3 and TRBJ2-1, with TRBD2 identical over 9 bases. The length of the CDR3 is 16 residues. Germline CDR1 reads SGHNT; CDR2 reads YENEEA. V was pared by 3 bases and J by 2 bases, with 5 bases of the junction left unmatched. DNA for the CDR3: TGTGCCAGCAGCTTCGGGCGGGAGGGCGCCTACAATGAGCAGTTCTTC. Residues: CASSFGREGAYNEQFF.

The CDR3 DNA reads as TGTGCCAGCAGTGAAGCGCAGATAATCTACGAGCAGTACTTC. Translating gives CASSEAQIIYEQYF. The chain links TRBV2 to TRBJ2-7; D remains unclear. The CDR3 spans 14 residues. V was clipped by 0 bases and J by 3 bases, with 9 bases between them. Germline CDR1 is SNHLY and CDR2 is FYNNEI.

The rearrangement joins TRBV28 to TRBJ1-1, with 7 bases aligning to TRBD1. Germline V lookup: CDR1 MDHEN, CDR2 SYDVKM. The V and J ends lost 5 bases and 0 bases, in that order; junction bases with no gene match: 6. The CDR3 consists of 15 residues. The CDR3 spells CASSTRQGMNTEAFF. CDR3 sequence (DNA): TGTGCCAGCAGTACTCGACAGGGCATGAACACTGAAGCTTTCTTT. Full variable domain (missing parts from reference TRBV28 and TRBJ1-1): DVKVTQSSRYLVKRTGEKVFLECVQDMDHENMFWYRQDPGLGLRLIYFSYDVKMKEKGDIPEGYSVSREKKERFSLILESASTNQTSMYLCASSTRQGMNTEAFFGQGTRLTVV.

The CDR3 sequence is CASSVEDRGTYNSPLHF. The CDR3 DNA reads TGTGCCAGCAGCGTAGAGGACAGGGGAACGTACAATTCACCCCTCCACTTT. This chain connects TRBV9 to TRBJ1-6; 9 nucleotides align to TRBD1. Germline V lookup: CDR1 SGDLS, CDR2 YYNGEE. This CDR3 contains 17 residues. V dropped 0 bases and J dropped 7; count of bases not matched to a gene: 8. Together with reference TRBV9 and TRBJ1-6, the CDR3 gives the full variable domain: DSGVTQTPKHLITATGQRVTLRCSPRSGDLSVYWYQQSLDQGLQFLIQYYNGEERAKGNILERFSAQQFPDLHSELNLSSLELGDSALYFCASSVEDRGTYNSPLHFGNGTRLTVT.

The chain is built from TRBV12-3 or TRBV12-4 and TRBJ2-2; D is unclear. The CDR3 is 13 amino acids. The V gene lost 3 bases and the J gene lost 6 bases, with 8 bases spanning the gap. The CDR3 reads CASSLGSAGELFF. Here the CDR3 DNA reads TGTGCCAGCAGTTTGGGCAGTGCCGGGGAGCTGTTTTTT.